This TCR beta chain was retrieved from a study of blood T cell repertoires in COVID-19. Study background: Samples representing acute and convalescent COVID-19 were sourced from the United States, Italy and Spain.

Original methodology: Nucleated cell number was recorded as an estimate derived from reference gene primer amplification. TCRdb's table, derived via immunoSEQ multiplex PCR, lists solely in-frame clones and lacks some. V and J calls plus clone size are reproduced from that table; the DNA served to infer D and trimming. The sample yields 65,000 to 90,000 clones, 86% seen once. Seattle cases were enrolled at active infection and followed longitudinally. Trimming removed 1 base at V and 2 bases at J, with 5 bases between. The CDR3 is 13 residues long. CDR1 LNHDA and CDR2 SQIVND come from the germline V gene (reference sequence).

The V and J genes are TRBV19 and TRBJ1-2, with D uncertain. What was sequenced was peripheral blood. This receptor was identified in a man older than 75 with COVID-19, enrolled during active disease. The CDR3 nucleotides read TGTGCCAGTAGTATAGGAGGGAACTATGGCTACACCTTC. It encodes CASSIGGNYGYTF.